This TCR beta chain comes out of a study of blood T cell repertoires in COVID-19. Overall study: PBMCs, B-cell-depleted T cells, or T cells were the source of the cDNA or gDNA that made up the material.

Ages ranged from roughly 18 to 100 years, with residence in approximately 23 US areas. Self-reported history from a screening survey and questionnaire set each donor's cohort. The CDR3 extends over 11 amino acids. Germline V gene sequence: CDR1 MGHDK, CDR2 SYGVNS. The J segment lost 8 bases and the V segment lost 8 bases, leaving 5 bases of the junction unmatched. In the original analysis: It was from reference gene primer amplification that nucleated cell counts were estimated. Sequencing was performed with immunoSEQ multiplex PCR; in TCRdb, only in-frame clones are kept and a portion is missing. V, J and clone size were drawn from that table, and D and trimming were deduced from the DNA. Of about 440,000 clones listed, about 85% are singletons.

This chain joins TRBV25-1 and TRBJ1-1, with 7 bases matching TRBD1. Sequencing was carried out using PBMCs or T cells enriched from blood (not recorded which). The origin of this receptor is a young woman with acute COVID-19. The CDR3 nucleotides are TGTGCCAGCCGGGGACAGTCGGAAGCTTTCTTT. Translating gives CASRGQSEAFF.